The 23 T cell receptor beta chains below all came from one sample that was sequenced in a study of preoperative IRX-2 immunotherapy in early breast cancer. The treatment: preoperative locoregional IRX-2 cytokine immunotherapy. The protocol was immunoSEQ multiplex PCR, while the TCRdb copy is restricted to in-frame clones and leaves out a portion. Among roughly 42,000 clones, roughly 80% were seen once, and the ten largest hold 0.95% to 1.5%. This material consisted of tumor tissue, taken after IRX-2 immunotherapy. These receptors all stem from a human donor with breast cancer.

The chain has TRBV28 and TRBJ1-1; no firm D call. CDR1 and CDR2 from the germline V gene are MDHEN and SYDVKM. The length of the CDR3 is 12 residues. V was shortened by 6 bases and J by 0 bases, with 5 bases between the two germline ends. CDR3: CASRRLNTEAFF. DNA of the CDR3: TGTGCCAGCAGGCGATTGAACACTGAAGCTTTCTTT.

This clone was detected a few times. The V gene is TRBV6-8, the J gene TRBJ1-4; possibly TRBD1 for D (6 bases). CDR3 length: 13 residues. CDR1 is MNHGY, CDR2 SAAAGT, per germline. V dropped 9 bases and J dropped 7 bases, with 15 bases sitting between them. The CDR3 DNA reads as TGTGCCAGTACAGGGTATGCGAGTGAAAAACTGTTTTTT. It specifies CASTGYASEKLFF.

The CDR3: CASSSKWTGGYEQYF. For the CDR3, the DNA is TGTGCCAGCAGCTCTAAATGGACAGGGGGATACGAGCAGTACTTC. The gene calls are TRBV11-3 and TRBJ2-7; 10 bases line up with TRBD1. Looked up from germline, CDR1 is SGHNT and CDR2 is YENEEA. V was pared by 4 bases and J by 4 bases, with 7 bases of the junction left unmatched. The CDR3 length is 15 residues.

The chain links TRBV15 to TRBJ2-2; maybe TRBD1 (5 bases). Trimming removed 5 bases from V and 3 bases from J, with 10 bases in between. CDR3 size: 14 residues. Germline CDR1 reads LNHNV; CDR2 reads YYDKDF (reference sequence). The CDR3 protein is CATSERTHTGELFF. For the CDR3, the DNA is TGTGCCACCAGCGAAAGGACACACACCGGGGAGCTGTTTTTT.

This sequence joins TRBV5-1 and TRBJ2-7, with 8 bases aligning to TRBD2. CDR3 length equals 14 residues. Trimming cost V 4 bases and J 9 bases; bases outside gene matches: 12. Per germline, CDR1 SGHRS and CDR2 YFSETQ. CDR3 region: CASSPPGGQRSQYF. The CDR3 nucleotides read TGCGCCAGCAGCCCTCCGGGAGGGCAAAGATCGCAGTACTTC.

This clone was detected only a few times. The chain recombines TRBV30 with TRBJ1-4; D call uncertain. The CDR3 covers 15 residues. Germline assignment: CDR1 GTSNPN and CDR2 SVGIG (reference sequence). Between the trimmed V and J ends, which lost 0 bases and 4 bases, there was a span of 12 bases. The CDR3 DNA sequence: TGTGCCTGGAGTGTAAAGGGCAGTAGTAATGAAAAACTGTTTTTT. It encodes CAWSVKGSSNEKLFF. The full variable domain, completed using reference TRBV30 and TRBJ1-4, is SQTIHQWPATLVQPVGSPLSLECTVEGTSNPNLYWYRQAAGRGLQLLFYSVGIGQISSEVPQNLSASRPQDRQFILSSKKLLLSDSGFYLCAWSVKGSSNEKLFFGSGTQLSVL.

The chain couples TRBV19 to TRBJ2-2; D is ambiguous. Germline-derived CDR1 and CDR2 are LNHDA and SQIVND (reference sequence). V was shortened by 3 bases and J by 3 bases, with 11 bases between the two germline ends. The CDR3 is 15 amino acids. CDR3 protein: CASSMELDDTGELFF. For the CDR3, the DNA is TGTGCCAGTAGTATGGAACTCGACGACACCGGGGAGCTGTTTTTT.

V and J are TRBV19 and TRBJ2-3; no clear D. CDR1 is LNHDA, CDR2 SQIVND, per germline (reference sequence). Trimming took 4 bases from V and 2 from J, leaving 7 bases between them. The CDR3 runs to 13 residues. CDR3 loop: CASSTRPTDTQYF. The CDR3 bases are TGTGCCAGTAGTACCCGCCCCACAGATACGCAGTATTTT.

The genes are TRBV10-3 and TRBJ1-4, with D uncertain. Trimming cost V 0 bases and J 0 bases, with 8 bases left between them. Germline CDR1 is ENHRY and CDR2 is SYGVKD. The CDR3 has 16 residues. CDR3 sequence: CAISESRAATNEKLFF. The CDR3 bases are TGTGCCATCAGTGAGTCGAGGGCAGCAACTAATGAAAAACTGTTTTTT.

The V call is TRBV23-1, the J call TRBJ1-4; perhaps TRBD1 as D (6 bases). TRBV23-1 is labeled an ORF, and its function is uncertain. V was pared by 6 bases and J by 9 bases, with 20 bases between. The CDR3 runs 15 residues. CDR3 protein: CASSLVGGAGKKLFF. CDR3 nucleotides: TGCGCCAGCAGCTTAGTAGGGGGGGCGGGTAAAAAACTGTTTTTT.

The genes are TRBV6-8 and TRBJ1-3, with TRBD1 as a possible D gene (6 bases). The CDR3 loop spans 17 amino acids. Germline CDR1 and CDR2: MNHGY and SAAAGT. V dropped 1 base and J dropped 0 bases, with 13 bases sitting between them. In DNA, the CDR3 is TGTGCCAGCAGTTACTGGACAGCTTCCGCCTCTGGAAACACCATATATTTT. This translates into CASSYWTASASGNTIYF.

The J gene is TRBJ2-6, the V gene TRBV6-8; D unresolved. Germline V gives CDR1 MNHGY, CDR2 SAAAGT. V was clipped by 0 bases and J by 2 bases, with 23 bases between them. The CDR3 extends over 21 amino acids. The CDR3 region is CASSYSMDPGSVGPGANVLTF. DNA for the CDR3: TGTGCCAGCAGTTACTCGATGGACCCCGGCAGCGTCGGGCCTGGGGCCAACGTCCTGACTTTC.

This clone appeared once. This CDR3 is also generated by other DNA sequences in the sample. This chain links TRBV23-1 with TRBJ2-1; the D is unclear. TRBV23-1 is labeled an ORF, and its function is uncertain. Trimming shortened V by 6 bases and J by 5 bases, and 11 bases separated the two germline ends. The CDR3 loop spans 13 amino acids. CDR3 nucleotides: TGCGCCAGCAGCTTGAACAGCAACAATGAGCAGTTCTTC. Its protein is CASSLNSNNEQFF.

The chain joins TRBV30 to TRBJ1-3; D ambiguous. V was clipped by 2 bases and J by 8 bases, with 13 bases between them. Germline CDR1 reads GTSNPN; CDR2 reads SVGIG (reference sequence). The CDR3 has 13 residues. The CDR3 nucleotides are TGTGCCTGGAGTTGGCGGCGGGCGGACACCATATATTTT. This codes for CAWSWRRADTIYF.

V and J are TRBV19 and TRBJ2-1, with D perhaps TRBD1 or TRBD2 (5 bases each). Germline-derived CDR1 and CDR2 are LNHDA and SQIVND (reference sequence). There are 14 residues in the CDR3. Trimming took 3 bases from V and 7 from J, leaving 13 bases between them. The CDR3 DNA follows: TGTGCCAGTAGTATTTGGGGGAAAGTTAATGAGCAGTTCTTC. The encoded protein is CASSIWGKVNEQFF.

The chain has TRBV28 and TRBJ2-7; either TRBD1 or TRBD2 may fit D (5 bases each). CDR1 MDHEN and CDR2 SYDVKM come from the germline V gene. This CDR3 has 14 amino acids. V was shortened by 2 bases and J by 3 bases, with 11 bases between the two germline ends. DNA for the CDR3: TGTGCCAGCAGTTTAGTAGGGGCGGGCTACGAGCAGTACTTC. Protein product: CASSLVGAGYEQYF.

The chain recombines TRBV29-1 with TRBJ1-2; D unclear. The CDR3 covers 15 residues. Trimming took off 2 bases at V and 6 bases at J, with 19 bases between the two ends. The germline V gene has CDR1 SQVTM and CDR2 ANQGSEA. The CDR3 DNA reads as TGCAGCGTTGAACCTAGAGGAGTAGGCTTTCATGGCTACACCTTC. It specifies CSVEPRGVGFHGYTF. Full variable domain (remainder filled in from reference TRBV29-1 and TRBJ1-2): SAVISQKPSRDICQRGTSLTIQCQVDSQVTMMFWYRQQPGQSLTLIATANQGSEATYESGFVIDKFPISRPNLTFSTLTVSNMSPEDSSIYLCSVEPRGVGFHGYTFGSGTRLTVV.

On this clone itself: One junction end does not reproduce the germline sequence, and a read error may be involved. The chain carries TRBV6-8 and TRBJ2-7; D may be TRBD1 or TRBD2 (5 bases each). CDR1 is MNHGY, CDR2 SAAAGT, per germline. The CDR3 has 13 residues. CDR3 amino acids: CAISGDGPYEQYF. The CDR3 nucleotides are TGTGCCATCAGTGGGGACGGACCCTACGAGCAGTACTTC.

The genes are TRBV11-3 and TRBJ2-5; D possibly uses TRBD1 or TRBD2 (6 bases each). The CDR3 has 14 residues. Germline-derived CDR1 and CDR2 are SGHNT and YENEEA. Trimming left V 5 bases short and J 2 bases short, with 12 bases between. CDR3 sequence: CASSPGGGQETQYF. CDR3 nucleotide sequence: TGTGCCAGCAGCCCCGGAGGGGGACAAGAGACCCAGTACTTC.

This clone occurred once. The rearrangement joins TRBV11-1 to TRBJ2-7, with TRBD2 matching 7 bases. The V gene end was trimmed by 4 bases and the J gene end by 3 bases; junction bases not matched to a gene: 9. CDR1 and CDR2 (germline): SGHAT, FQDESV (reference sequence). CDR3 length: 15 amino acids. The CDR3 reads CASSWRRPGGYEQYF. The CDR3 DNA reads TGTGCCAGCAGCTGGCGACGACCGGGGGGCTACGAGCAGTACTTC.

This clone was counted only a few times. The chain recombines TRBV7-7 with TRBJ2-3; possible D gene TRBD2, 5 bases. Looked up from germline, CDR1 is SSHAT and CDR2 is FNYEAQ (reference sequence). Trimming took 3 bases from V and 1 from J, leaving 8 bases between them. The CDR3 sequence is 14 residues long. The CDR3 loop reads CASSFGVRTDTQYF. DNA for the CDR3: TGTGCCAGCAGCTTCGGGGTGCGCACAGATACGCAGTATTTT.

This sequence joins TRBV18 and TRBJ1-2; no definite D call. CDR1 KGHSH and CDR2 LQKENI come from the germline V gene. The CDR3 is 13 residues long. V lost 3 bases, J lost 8 bases, and 13 bases lay in between. CDR3 nucleotides: TGTGCCAGCTCACCGAGCAAGGAATACGGCTACACCTTC. Translated: CASSPSKEYGYTF.

The genes are TRBV28 and TRBJ2-2, with unresolved D. The germline gives CDR1 MDHEN, CDR2 SYDVKM. V was pared by 7 bases and J by 4 bases, with 13 bases between. The CDR3 totals 14 residues. The CDR3 is CASTSPGGTGELFF. The CDR3 nucleotides read TGTGCCAGCACCTCACCGGGTGGCACCGGGGAGCTGTTTTTT.